One sample yielded the 8 T cell receptor beta chains listed below, sequenced in a study of memory CD8 T cells in hepatitis C reinfection (dated by TCRdb to 2017 to 2019). This specimen's time point label, per the study, means: late/post reinfection, 12 to 24 weeks after detection. Sorted cells were sequenced directly ex vivo, without in vitro expansion prior to TCR sequencing. The library was made by the immunoSEQ multiplex PCR assay. Here the immuneACCESS table is served through TCRdb, limited to in-frame sequences with V and J called. Missing clones are a known gap in these copies; in checked studies unresolved V genes cover under half, and the rest lacks a known reason. This sample lists about 50,000 clones; roughly 89% were detected once. More than 0.65% of the sample is held by the ten biggest clonotypes. Input material: naive CD8+ T cells sorted from blood. The cell subset or site label here, explained by the study, means: total naive CD8+CD45RO- T cells. The receptor source for this set is a man aged 18-30 years with hepatitis C virus infection.

This clone was seen only once. V and J are TRBV6-5 and TRBJ1-5, with D possibly TRBD1 on 5 matching bases. The CDR3 has 13 residues. The germline V gene has CDR1 MNHEY and CDR2 SVGAGI. V shed 6 bases and J shed 11 bases, with 17 bases lying between them. The CDR3 region has the DNA TGTGCCAGCAGCCCCAGCGGGGGGGAAGCCCAGCATTTT. It encodes CASSPSGGEAQHF.

This clone was counted once. The rearrangement uses TRBV28 and TRBJ2-3, with 10 bases that match TRBD1. The CDR3 is 15 amino acids. Germline values: CDR1 MDHEN, CDR2 SYDVKM. V lost 6 bases, J lost 3 bases, and 6 bases stayed unmatched. CDR3 amino acids: CASSLGQGTTDTQYF. For the CDR3, the DNA is TGTGCCAGCAGCTTGGGACAGGGGACGACAGATACGCAGTATTTT.

V and J are TRBV2 and TRBJ2-7, with 10 bases lining up with TRBD1. V shed 2 bases and J 2 bases; nucleotides not matched to a gene: 3. Germline V lookup: CDR1 SNHLY, CDR2 FYNNEI. CDR3 size: 15 residues. The CDR3 protein is CASSERTGGPYEQYF. CDR3 DNA: TGTGCCAGCAGTGAAAGGACAGGGGGGCCCTACGAGCAGTACTTC.

Remarks on this clone: At one end the junction does not follow the germline gene, possibly because of a read error. This chain joins TRBV6-6 and TRBJ2-2, with 8 bases identical to TRBD1. CDR3 length: 16 amino acids. The germline gives CDR1 MNHNY, CDR2 SVGAGI (reference sequence). The CDR3 nucleotides read TGTGCCAGCAGCCCCCAGCAGGGGGCGAAAACCGGGGAGCTGCTTTTT. Its protein is CASSPQQGAKTGELLF.

The V and J genes are TRBV2 and TRBJ2-7; 12 nucleotides align to TRBD2. Losses at the gene ends were 8 bases for V and 5 bases for J; bases not matched to a gene: 4. The germline V gene has CDR1 SNHLY and CDR2 FYNNEI. The CDR3 has 13 amino acids. Here the CDR3 reads CASGGLAGHEQYF. The CDR3 DNA reads as TGTGCCAGCGGGGGACTAGCGGGCCACGAGCAGTACTTC. Supplemented by reference TRBV2 and TRBJ2-7, the full variable domain reads EPEVTQTPSHQVTQMGQEVILRCVPISNHLYFYWYRQILGQKVEFLVSFYNNEISEKSEIFDDQFSVERPDGSNFTLKIRSTKLEDSAMYFCASGGLAGHEQYFGPGTRLTVT.

The gene calls are TRBV6-5 and TRBJ2-7, with 7 bases that match TRBD1. V lost 7 bases to trimming and J lost 3 bases; unmatched junction nucleotides: 9. Germline V gives CDR1 MNHEY, CDR2 SVGAGI. This CDR3 has 14 amino acids. The CDR3 DNA reads TGTGCCAGCAACACGCCGGGACAGCACTACGAGCAGTACTTC. Translated, it gives CASNTPGQHYEQYF.

The rearrangement links TRBV11-2 to TRBJ2-1; 7 bases map to TRBD2. The germline V gene has CDR1 SGHAT and CDR2 FQNNGV. The CDR3 is 15 residues long. Unmatched junction bases numbered 15, after V lost 8 bases and J lost 8 bases. DNA for the CDR3: TGTGCCAGCTCCCCCAGGACTAGTTTTTTCGATGAGCAGTTCTTC. It is translated as CASSPRTSFFDEQFF.

The gene calls are TRBV19 and TRBJ1-1, with D perhaps TRBD1 (6 bases). Trimming removed 0 bases at V and 8 bases at J, with 7 bases between. From germline, CDR1 is LNHDA and CDR2 SQIVND (reference sequence). The CDR3 has 12 amino acids. CDR3 bases: TGTGCCAGTAGTATAGAGGGGGCGGAAGCTTTCTTT. This codes for CASSIEGAEAFF.